A selection of T cell receptor beta chains follows, all from one sample in a study of T cells in localized non-small cell lung cancer. Clones were sequenced by immunoSEQ multiplex PCR, and TCRdb holds only the in-frame ones, with some missing. The sample includes 55,000 to 65,000 clones, roughly nine tenths seen only once; the top ten take roughly 21%. Sequenced here: peripheral blood, sampled before any cancer treatment. The receptors stem from a man aged 40-75 years with stage I lung adenocarcinoma. The conserved cysteine and the conserved F or W are not part of the CDR3 here.

TRBV29-1	TRBJ2-7	SVGTSGEEQY
TRBV11-2	TRBJ2-6	AIPTEDRRVSGANVLT
TRBV5-5	TRBJ2-7	ASSLGQGRSYEQY
TRBV19	TRBJ1-5	ASRGLVGNQPQH
TRBV11-3	TRBJ1-2	ASSLDGYGYT
TRBV6-5	TRBJ1-2	ASSYDGGFYGYT
TRBV28	TRBJ2-3	ASSLLSEREFTDTQY
TRBV19	TRBJ2-1	ASTYNEQF
TRBV4-1	TRBJ2-7	ASSQHGQGPYEQY
TRBV15	TRBJ2-2	ATSRLYQGGELF
TRBV27	TRBJ2-7	ASSYGTKTYEQY
TRBV5-1	TRBJ2-1	ASSLELYNEQF
TRBV5-1	TRBJ2-3	ASGAGVTDTQY
TRBV7-8	TRBJ2-7	ASSLATGTAIYEQY
TRBV7-3	TRBJ2-2	ASSSEPSGRAGELF
TRBV30	TRBJ2-1	AWSVGTGSYNEQF
TRBV6-6	TRBJ2-1	ASSYLQGGGDEQF
TRBV5-6	TRBJ2-5	ASTSAGGRGGETQY
TRBV2	TRBJ2-7	ASSNSYEQY
TRBV5-4	TRBJ2-3	ASSVSGGTQY
TRBV30	TRBJ1-3	AWSLAGNTIY
TRBV10-3	TRBJ1-3	AISESPGGGNTIY
TRBV5-1	TRBJ2-7	ASSFSSDRASYEQY
TRBV19	TRBJ1-4	ASSIGFQATNEKLF
TRBV6-1	TRBJ2-7	ASSATSGYEQY
TRBV27	TRBJ2-2	ASSLLSGELF
TRBV6-5	TRBJ2-1	ASAATNNEQF
TRBV5-1	TRBJ2-7	ASSHSLGPYEQY
TRBV27	TRBJ2-7	ASSLWTSGYEQY
TRBV28	TRBJ1-1	ASSRDGEGAF
TRBV10-1	TRBJ2-7	ASSESTSYEQY
TRBV29-1	TRBJ2-7	SVVVRTYEQY
TRBV5-4	TRBJ2-5	ASSSLAEETQY
TRBV2	TRBJ2-7	ASRGIPYEQY
TRBV9	TRBJ2-2	ASSTAGTSSNTGELF
TRBV5-5	TRBJ2-5	ASSYTGTGAPETQY
TRBV7-9	TRBJ1-4	ASSSAFGNTNEKLF
TRBV10-3	TRBJ1-5	AISELAVGSNQPQH
TRBV14	TRBJ2-2	ASRRGLAGQYGELF
TRBV19	TRBJ2-2	ASSPWTGENTGELF
TRBV7-8	TRBJ2-1	ASSSSGTPYNEQF
TRBV28	TRBJ1-3	ASSIRQGLSGNTIY
TRBV6-5	TRBJ2-5	ASSHGYQETQY
TRBV4-2	TRBJ2-1	ASSQEGSGSPDEQF